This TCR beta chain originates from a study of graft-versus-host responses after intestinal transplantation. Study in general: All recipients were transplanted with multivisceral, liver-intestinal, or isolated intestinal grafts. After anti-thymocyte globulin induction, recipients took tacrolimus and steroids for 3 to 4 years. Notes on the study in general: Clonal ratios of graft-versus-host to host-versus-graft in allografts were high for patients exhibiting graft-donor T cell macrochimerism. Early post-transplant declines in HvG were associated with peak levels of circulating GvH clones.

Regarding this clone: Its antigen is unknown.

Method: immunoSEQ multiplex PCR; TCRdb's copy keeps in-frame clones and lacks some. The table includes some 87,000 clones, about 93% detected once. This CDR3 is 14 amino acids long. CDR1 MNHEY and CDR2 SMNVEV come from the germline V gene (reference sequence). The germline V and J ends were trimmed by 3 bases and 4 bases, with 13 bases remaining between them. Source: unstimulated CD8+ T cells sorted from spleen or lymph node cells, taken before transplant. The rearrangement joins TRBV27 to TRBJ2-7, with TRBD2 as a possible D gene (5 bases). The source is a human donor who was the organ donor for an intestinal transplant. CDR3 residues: CASSFSGISYEQYF. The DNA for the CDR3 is TGTGCCAGCAGTTTCTCCGGGATTTCGTACGAGCAGTACTTC.